The present TCR beta chain was sequenced within a study of T cells in localized non-small cell lung cancer. Concerning this clone: Its antigen is undetermined.

General observations from the study: Uninvolved nearby lung showed the greatest T cell clonality, exceeding that found in tumor. A median approximately 57 of the top 100 tumor clones appeared in adjacent lung.

The germline V gene encodes CDR1 MDHEN and CDR2 SYDVKM. The CDR3 consists of 18 residues. Trimming at V came to 2 bases and at J to 0 bases, leaving 4 bases not matched to a gene. TCRdb's copy holds only in-frame clones and misses some; the assay was immunoSEQ multiplex PCR. Among 13,000 to 15,000 clones, roughly nine tenths were seen once, and the ten largest hold approximately 2.7%. The chain carries TRBV28 and TRBJ2-2, with 12 nucleotides matching TRBD2. Sequenced here: peripheral blood mononuclear cells, sampled before any cancer treatment. The source of this sequence is a man aged 35-75 years with stage III lung adenocarcinoma. This CDR3 is CASSLRTSGISNTGELFF. In DNA, the CDR3 is TGTGCCAGCAGTTTAAGGACTAGCGGGATATCGAACACCGGGGAGCTGTTTTTT.